This T cell receptor beta chain was recorded in a study of persistence of HIV-infected CD4 T cells. General observations from the study: Degenerate expanded CDR3beta sequences were enriched among CMV- and Gag-responding cells.

The V and J ends lost 1 base and 4 bases respectively, with 14 bases between them. In germline, CDR1 is SGHKS, CDR2 YYEKEE (reference sequence). This CDR3 contains 15 residues. The immunoSEQ assay was version 4, run in survey mode. Assay: immunoSEQ multiplex PCR; the TCRdb copy retains only in-frame clones and omits some. The data hold around 39,000 clones, with about 90% observed a single time. This nonspecific control used anti-CD3/anti-CD28 bead stimulation of CD4+ T cells. Sorting of responding CD4+ T cells relied on upregulated CD40 ligand together with CD69. Plasma HIV-1 RNA stayed below 50 copies/mL for at least 4 years. To note about this clone: The antigen is undetermined.

The rearrangement uses TRBV5-5 and TRBJ1-1; D is unresolved. The sample here was CD4+ T cells sorted from PBMCs after approximately 18-hour stimulation, taken from a patient who received antiretroviral therapy. The receptor was derived from an adult man with HIV who was CMV-seropositive. This CDR3 is CASSLSLSLGTEAFF. The CDR3 bases are TGTGCCAGCAGCTTGTCTCTGTCCCTAGGCACTGAAGCTTTCTTT.